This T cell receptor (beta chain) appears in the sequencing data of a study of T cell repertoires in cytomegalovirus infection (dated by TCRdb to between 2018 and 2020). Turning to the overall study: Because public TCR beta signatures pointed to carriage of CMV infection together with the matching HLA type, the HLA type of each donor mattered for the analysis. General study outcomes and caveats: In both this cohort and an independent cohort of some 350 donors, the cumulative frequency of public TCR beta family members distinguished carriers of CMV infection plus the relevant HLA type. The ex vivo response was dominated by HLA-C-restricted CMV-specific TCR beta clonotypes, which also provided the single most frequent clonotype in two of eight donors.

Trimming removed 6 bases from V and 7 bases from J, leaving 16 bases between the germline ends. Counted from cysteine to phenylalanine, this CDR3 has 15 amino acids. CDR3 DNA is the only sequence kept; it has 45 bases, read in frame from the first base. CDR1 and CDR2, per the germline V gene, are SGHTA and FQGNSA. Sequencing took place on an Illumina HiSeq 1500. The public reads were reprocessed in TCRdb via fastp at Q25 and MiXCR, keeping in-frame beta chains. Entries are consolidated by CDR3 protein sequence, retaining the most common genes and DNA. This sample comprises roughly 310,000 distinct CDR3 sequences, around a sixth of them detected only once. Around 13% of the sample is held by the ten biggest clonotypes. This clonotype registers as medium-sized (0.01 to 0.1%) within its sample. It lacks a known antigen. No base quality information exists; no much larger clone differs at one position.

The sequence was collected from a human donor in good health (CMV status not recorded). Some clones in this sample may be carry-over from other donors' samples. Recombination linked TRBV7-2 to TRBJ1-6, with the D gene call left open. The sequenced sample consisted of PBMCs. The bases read TGTGCCAGCAGTCCTCTCACGGGAGTCAATTCACCCCTCCACTTT. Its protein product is CASSPLTGVNSPLHF. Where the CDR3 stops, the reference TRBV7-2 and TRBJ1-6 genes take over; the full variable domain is GAGVSQSPSNKVTEKGKDVELRCDPISGHTALYWYRQSLGQGLEFLIYFQGNSAPDKSGLPSDRFSAERTGGSVSTLTIQRTQQEDSAVYLCASSPLTGVNSPLHFGNGTRLTVT.